A single sample gave rise to the 14 T cell receptor beta chains below, sequenced in a study of cytomegalovirus exposure and HLA in healthy donors. PCR primers comprised 60 Vbeta and 13 Jbeta primers. TCRdb keeps only in-frame clones here, not all; method: immunoSEQ multiplex PCR. The repertoire holds some 240,000 clones, with roughly 80% as singletons. Sequencing was performed on PBMCs. Receptor source: a male donor in good health and CMV-seronegative.

The chain employs TRBV9 and TRBJ2-4, with D maybe TRBD1 (6 bases). The CDR3 extends over 13 amino acids. Per germline, CDR1 SGDLS and CDR2 YYNGEE. V gave up 4 bases and J gave up 7 bases, with 12 bases separating them. This CDR3 is CASSPDTGNIQYF. As DNA, the CDR3 is TGTGCCAGCAGCCCGGATACAGGGAACATTCAGTACTTC.

The gene calls are TRBV5-1 and TRBJ2-5; tentatively, D is TRBD1 (5 bases). Per germline, CDR1 SGHRS and CDR2 YFSETQ. CDR3 length equals 12 residues. Between the trimmed V and J ends, which lost 4 bases and 5 bases, there was a span of 9 bases. This chain's CDR3 is CASSPGLETQYF. DNA for the CDR3: TGCGCCAGCAGCCCAGGGCTGGAGACCCAGTACTTC. Full variable domain (missing parts from reference TRBV5-1 and TRBJ2-5): KAGVTQTPRYLIKTRGQQVTLSCSPISGHRSVSWYQQTPGQGLQFLFEYFSETQRNKGNFPGRFSGRQFSNSRSEMNVSTLELGDSALYLCASSPGLETQYFGPGTRLLVL.

This chain connects TRBV18 to TRBJ1-1; D gene unclear. The germline V gene has CDR1 KGHSH and CDR2 LQKENI. Trimming shortened V by 3 bases and J by 1 base, and 6 bases separated the two germline ends. The CDR3 is 13 residues long. The CDR3 sequence: CASSPSQNTEAFF. The CDR3 DNA is TGTGCCAGCTCACCGAGCCAGAACACTGAAGCTTTCTTT. Using reference TRBV18 and TRBJ1-1 for the parts outside the CDR3, the full variable domain is NAGVMQNPRHLVRRRGQEARLRCSPMKGHSHVYWYRQLPEEGLKFMVYLQKENIIDESGMPKERFSAEFPKEGPSILRIQQVVRGDSAAYFCASSPSQNTEAFFGQGTRLTVV.

This chain joins TRBV6-5 and TRBJ2-1; TRBD2 might be the D (6 bases). V gave up 7 bases and J gave up 4 bases, with 14 bases separating them. CDR3 size: 14 residues. Germline V gene data show CDR1 as MNHEY and CDR2 as SVGAGI. CDR3: CASKGGLLYNEQFF. The DNA of the CDR3 is TGTGCCAGCAAAGGAGGGCTGCTTTACAATGAGCAGTTCTTC.

There are many counts of this clone. The rearrangement uses TRBV5-1 and TRBJ1-2, with a weak D call TRBD1 (6 bases). V was cut by 4 bases and J by 3 bases, with 13 bases left in between. This CDR3 is 14 amino acids long. Germline V gives CDR1 SGHRS, CDR2 YFSETQ. The CDR3: CASSAGVIDYGYTF. CDR3 nucleotide sequence: TGCGCCAGCAGCGCAGGGGTCATTGACTATGGCTACACCTTC.

V usage is TRBV27 and J usage is TRBJ1-5, with a weak D call TRBD1 (5 bases). Trimming took 4 bases from V and 7 from J, leaving 20 bases between them. Germline V gives CDR1 MNHEY, CDR2 SMNVEV (reference sequence). The CDR3 is 16 residues long. In nucleotides, the CDR3 is TGTGCCAGCAGTTCCCTAACCAGGGAGGGTCTCCAGCCCCAGCATTTT. Protein product: CASSSLTREGLQPQHF.

The rearrangement uses TRBV4-1 and TRBJ1-6, with D uncertain. V lost 4 bases and J 0 bases, leaving 7 bases between the germline ends. The germline CDR1 and CDR2 sequences are MGHRA and YSYEKL. CDR3 length: 15 residues. In nucleotides, the CDR3 is TGCGCCAGCAGCCCCGCGGGCTCCTATAATTCACCCCTCCACTTT. Amino acid sequence: CASSPAGSYNSPLHF.

The V and J genes are TRBV11-2 and TRBJ2-3; 11 bases are shared with TRBD2. Germline V CDR1 and CDR2: SGHAT, FQNNGV. Germline trimming cut 5 bases from V and 10 bases from J; bases unmatched to any gene: 2. This CDR3 is 12 amino acids long. As DNA, the CDR3 is TGTGCCAGCAGCGGGGGACTAGCGGCGCAGTATTTT. Amino acid sequence: CASSGGLAAQYF.

The V and J genes are TRBV29-1 and TRBJ2-5, with TRBD1 identical over 8 bases. CDR1 and CDR2 (germline): SQVTM, ANQGSEA. This CDR3 has 11 amino acids. V gave up 5 bases and J gave up 7 bases; unmatched junction bases: 3. CDR3 nucleotides: TGCAGCGTTCGACAGGGGTCGACCCAGTACTTC. Translated, it gives CSVRQGSTQYF.

The chain uses TRBV5-4 and TRBJ1-6; a possible D gene is TRBD1 (5 bases). Trimming cost V 5 bases and J 6 bases, with 15 bases left between them. Germline V gene sequence: CDR1 SGHNT, CDR2 YYREEE (reference sequence). The CDR3 is made up of 15 amino acids. The DNA for the CDR3 is TGTGCCAGCAGACTGGACACCGGGGGTAATTCACCCCTCCACTTT. Translating it yields CASRLDTGGNSPLHF.

The chain joins TRBV11-3 to TRBJ2-5, with 8 positions matching TRBD2. Trimming took 1 base from V and 1 from J; bases not matched to a gene: 5. This CDR3 region has 16 residues. Germline V gene sequence: CDR1 SGHNT, CDR2 YENEEA. For the CDR3, the DNA is TGTGCCAGCAGCTTAGTGTTAGCGGGGTTCCAAGAGACCCAGTACTTC. It yields the protein CASSLVLAGFQETQYF.

With regard to this clone: The junction does not match germline at one end; this may be a read error. The gene calls are TRBV7-9 and TRBJ2-2; the D is unclear. Looked up from germline, CDR1 is SEHNR and CDR2 is FQNEAQ (reference sequence). The CDR3 has 15 residues. The CDR3 protein is CSSSLGASSTGELFF. CDR3 nucleotides: TGTTCCAGCAGCTTAGGAGCCTCGAGCACCGGGGAGCTGTTTTTT.

The chain recombines TRBV6-5 with TRBJ1-1, with 9 positions matching TRBD1. The trim removed 2 bases at V and 5 bases at J, leaving 3 bases unmatched. Germline V gene data show CDR1 as MNHEY and CDR2 as SVGAGI. There are 14 residues in the CDR3. The CDR3 reads CASSYKDRGTEAFF. The DNA for the CDR3 is TGTGCCAGCAGTTACAAGGACAGGGGTACTGAAGCTTTCTTT.

The genes are TRBV6-1 and TRBJ2-1; 7 positions agree with TRBD2. This CDR3 spans 15 amino acids. The V segment lost 3 bases and the J segment 1 base; nucleotides outside the gene matches: 3. CDR1 and CDR2 from the germline V gene are MNHNS and SASEGT. The CDR3 loop reads CASSEGEGSYNEQFF. CDR3 nucleotide sequence: TGTGCCAGCAGTGAGGGGGAGGGATCCTACAATGAGCAGTTCTTC.